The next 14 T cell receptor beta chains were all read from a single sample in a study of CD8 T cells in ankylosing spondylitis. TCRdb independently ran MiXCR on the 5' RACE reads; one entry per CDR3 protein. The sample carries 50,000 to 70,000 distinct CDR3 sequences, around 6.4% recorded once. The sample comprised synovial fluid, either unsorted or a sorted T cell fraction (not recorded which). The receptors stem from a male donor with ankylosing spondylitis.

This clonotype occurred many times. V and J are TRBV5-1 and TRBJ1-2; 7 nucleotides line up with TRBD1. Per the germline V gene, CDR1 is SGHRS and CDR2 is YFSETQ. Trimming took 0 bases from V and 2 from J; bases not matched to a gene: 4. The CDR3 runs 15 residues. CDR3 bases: TGCGCCAGCAGCTTGGGGACAGGAGAGAACTATGGCTACACCTTC. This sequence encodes CASSLGTGENYGYTF.

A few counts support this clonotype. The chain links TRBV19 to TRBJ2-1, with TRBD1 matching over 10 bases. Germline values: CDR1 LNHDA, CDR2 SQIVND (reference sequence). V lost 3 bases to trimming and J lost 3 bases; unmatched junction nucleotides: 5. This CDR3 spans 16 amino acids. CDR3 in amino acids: CASSMPRTGGYNEQFF. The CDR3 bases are TGTGCCAGTAGTATGCCACGGACAGGGGGCTACAATGAGCAGTTCTTC.

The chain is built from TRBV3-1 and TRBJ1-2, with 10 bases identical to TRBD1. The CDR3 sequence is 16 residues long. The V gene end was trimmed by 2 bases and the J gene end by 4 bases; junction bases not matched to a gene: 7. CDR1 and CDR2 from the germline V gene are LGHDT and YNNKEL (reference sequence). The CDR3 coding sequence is TGTGCCAGCAGCCAACCGGGACAGGGGTATTTCTATGGCTACACCTTC. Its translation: CASSQPGQGYFYGYTF.

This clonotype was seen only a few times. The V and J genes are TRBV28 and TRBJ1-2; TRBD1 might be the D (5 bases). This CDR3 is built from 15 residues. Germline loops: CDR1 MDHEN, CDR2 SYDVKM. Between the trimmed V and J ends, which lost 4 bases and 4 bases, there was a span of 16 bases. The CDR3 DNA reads TGTGCCAGCAGTTCTCCTTTCCGGGGCCTCTATGGCTACACCTTC. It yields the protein CASSSPFRGLYGYTF.

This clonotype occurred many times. The CDR3 DNA reads as TGTGCCAGCAGGGGGTCTAGCGGGAGGGCCGACGAGCAGTACTTC. Its translation is CASRGSSGRADEQYF. This chain connects TRBV28 to TRBJ2-7, with 12 bases identical to TRBD2. Germline V gene sequence: CDR1 MDHEN, CDR2 SYDVKM. After removal of 6 bases from V and 5 bases from J, the junction contained 8 bases not matched to a gene. The CDR3 spans 15 residues. Supplemented by reference TRBV28 and TRBJ2-7, the full variable domain reads DVKVTQSSRYLVKRTGEKVFLECVQDMDHENMFWYRQDPGLGLRLIYFSYDVKMKEKGDIPEGYSVSREKKERFSLILESASTNQTSMYLCASRGSSGRADEQYFGPGTRLTVT.

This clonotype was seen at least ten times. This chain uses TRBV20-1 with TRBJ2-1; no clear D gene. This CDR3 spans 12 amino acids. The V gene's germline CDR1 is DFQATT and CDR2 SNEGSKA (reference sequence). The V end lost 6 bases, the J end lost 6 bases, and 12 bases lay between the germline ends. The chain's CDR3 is CSAANTINEQFF. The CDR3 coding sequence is TGCAGTGCCGCGAACACTATCAATGAGCAGTTCTTC.

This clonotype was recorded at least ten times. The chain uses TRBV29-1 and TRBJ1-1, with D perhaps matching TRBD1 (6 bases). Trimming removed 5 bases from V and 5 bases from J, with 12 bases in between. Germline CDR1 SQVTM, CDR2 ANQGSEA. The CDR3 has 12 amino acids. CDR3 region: CSVSTGFTEAFF. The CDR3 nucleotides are TGCAGCGTTAGTACAGGGTTTACTGAAGCTTTCTTT.

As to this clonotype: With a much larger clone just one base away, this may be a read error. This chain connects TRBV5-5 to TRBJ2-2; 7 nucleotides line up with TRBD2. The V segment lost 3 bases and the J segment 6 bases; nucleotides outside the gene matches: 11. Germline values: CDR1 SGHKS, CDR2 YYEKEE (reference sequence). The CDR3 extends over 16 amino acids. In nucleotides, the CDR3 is TGTGCCAGCAGCTGCCCGCCAGGGAGGGCCTCCGGGGAGCTGTTTTTT. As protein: CASSCPPGRASGELFF.

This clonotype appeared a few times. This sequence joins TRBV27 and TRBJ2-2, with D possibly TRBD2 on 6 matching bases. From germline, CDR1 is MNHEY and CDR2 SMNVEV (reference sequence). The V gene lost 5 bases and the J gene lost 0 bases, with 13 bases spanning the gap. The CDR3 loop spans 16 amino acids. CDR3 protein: CASSRRTIANTGELFF. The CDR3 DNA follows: TGTGCCAGCAGTCGAAGGACTATCGCGAACACCGGGGAGCTGTTTTTT.

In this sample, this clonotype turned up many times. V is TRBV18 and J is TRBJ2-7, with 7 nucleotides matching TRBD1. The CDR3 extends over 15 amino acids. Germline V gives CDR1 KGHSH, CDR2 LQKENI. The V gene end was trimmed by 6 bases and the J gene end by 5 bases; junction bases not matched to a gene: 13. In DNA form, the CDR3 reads TGTGCCAGCTCCCTCGTTCGAGACAGGGACGACGAGCAGTACTTC. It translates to CASSLVRDRDDEQYF.

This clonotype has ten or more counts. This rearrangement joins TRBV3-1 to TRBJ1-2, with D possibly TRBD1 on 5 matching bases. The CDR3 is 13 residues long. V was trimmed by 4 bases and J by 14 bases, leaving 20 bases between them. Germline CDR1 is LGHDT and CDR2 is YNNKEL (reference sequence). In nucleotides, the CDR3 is TGTGCCAGCAGCCCCGGGGCCGAGAGGGCGGCTACCTTC. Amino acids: CASSPGAERAATF.

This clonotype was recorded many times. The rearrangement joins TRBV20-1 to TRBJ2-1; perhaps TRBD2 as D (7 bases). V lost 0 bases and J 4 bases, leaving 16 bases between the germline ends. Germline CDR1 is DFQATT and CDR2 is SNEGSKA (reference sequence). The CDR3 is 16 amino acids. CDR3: CSARDLGGGLYNEQFF. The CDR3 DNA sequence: TGCAGTGCTAGAGATCTGGGAGGGGGGCTATACAATGAGCAGTTCTTC.

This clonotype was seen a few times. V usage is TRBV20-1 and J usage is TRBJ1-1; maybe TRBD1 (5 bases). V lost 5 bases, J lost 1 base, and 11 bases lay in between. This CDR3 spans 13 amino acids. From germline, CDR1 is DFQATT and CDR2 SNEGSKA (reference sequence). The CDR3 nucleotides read TGCAGTGCTTACGGGGCAGCGAACACTGAAGCTTTCTTT. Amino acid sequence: CSAYGAANTEAFF.

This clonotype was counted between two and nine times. The CDR3 region is CASSYSSALAHEQYF. The CDR3 DNA reads as TGTGCCAGCAGTTACTCGTCCGCGTTGGCTCACGAGCAGTACTTC. The rearrangement links TRBV6-5 to TRBJ2-7, with D hard to call. Germline V gene data show CDR1 as MNHEY and CDR2 as SVGAGI. The CDR3 runs to 15 residues. V gave up 0 bases and J gave up 5 bases, with 14 bases separating them.